The 5 T cell receptor beta chains presented below share a single source sample, sequenced in a study of OX40 agonist ivuxolimab in advanced cancers. Generated by immunoSEQ multiplex PCR, the TCRdb table keeps only in-frame clones and is missing some. The sample shows fewer than 100,000 clones, approximately 93% of them seen only once. This sample comprised CD4+ or CD8+ T cells sorted from blood, obtained in a trial of the OX40 agonist ivuxolimab. The receptors stem from an adult with an advanced solid tumor such as melanoma, head and neck, liver or kidney cancer.

The chain employs TRBV30 and TRBJ2-3; unclear D gene. Trimming pared 5 bases from V and 4 bases from J, leaving 13 bases between. The CDR3 is 13 residues long. Germline CDR1 GTSNPN, CDR2 SVGIG (reference sequence). CDR3 DNA sequence: TGTGCCTGGGGTCCCCGGGCAGCAGATACGCAGTATTTT. This encodes CAWGPRAADTQYF.

The V and J genes are TRBV27 and TRBJ2-7; 7 bases agree with TRBD2. The V segment lost 1 base and the J segment 1 base; nucleotides outside the gene matches: 4. CDR1 is MNHEY and CDR2 is SMNVEV in the germline V gene (reference sequence). This CDR3 is 15 amino acids long. CDR3 DNA sequence: TGTGCCAGCAGTTTATGGGGGGGAGGATCCTACGAGCAGTACTTC. This translates into CASSLWGGGSYEQYF.

This chain connects TRBV28 to TRBJ1-1, with D perhaps TRBD1 (6 bases). Germline lookup yields CDR1 MDHEN and CDR2 SYDVKM. This CDR3 is built from 12 residues. The V end was cut by 10 bases, the J end by 4 bases, with 13 bases between. For the CDR3, the DNA is TGTGCCACCATACAGGGCGCCACTGAAGCTTTCTTT. Translation gives CATIQGATEAFF.

CDR3 coding DNA: TGTGCCAGTAGTCTCGGATACGAGCAGTACTTC. It is translated as CASSLGYEQYF. V gene TRBV19 combines with J gene TRBJ2-7, with D unclear. Germline V gene lookup returns CDR1 LNHDA and CDR2 SQIVND (reference sequence). The V end was cut by 5 bases, the J end by 4 bases, with 6 bases between. The CDR3 has 11 residues.

The chain couples TRBV2 to TRBJ2-5, with 9 bases lining up with TRBD2. The ends lost 5 bases at V and 5 bases at J; junction bases unmatched: 3. CDR3 size: 13 residues. The germline gives CDR1 SNHLY, CDR2 FYNNEI. CDR3 coding DNA: TGTGCCAGCAGTCTAGCGGGGCGGGAGACCCAGTACTTC. Translating gives CASSLAGRETQYF.